This is a list of T cell receptor beta chains from one sample in a study of blood T cell repertoires in COVID-19. TCRdb's table, derived via immunoSEQ multiplex PCR, lists solely in-frame clones and lacks some. The data show tens of thousands of clones, around 90% seen once. Sequenced input: peripheral blood. These receptors all stem from a human donor with acute or convalescent COVID-19. The donor label of this sample is uncertain. The CDR3 runs from the conserved cysteine through the conserved F or W. A D gene is named only where the DNA matches it firmly. Rows may omit the clone size; those that give it use once, few, many or a size class.

17	TRBV5-1	-	TRBD2	TRBJ2-7	CASSLRQAGGHSYEQYF
16	TRBV28	-	TRBD1	TRBJ2-3	CASSGTGGALRDTQYF
18	TRBV7-9	-	-	TRBJ1-4	CASSSSNPNRVPNEKLFF
15	TRBV28	-	-	TRBJ1-5	CASSLPLGDNQPQHF
14	TRBV5-8	few	TRBD1	TRBJ1-5	CASSLGQGYQPQHF
15	TRBV5-1	-	-	TRBJ1-4	CASSLVGSGEEKLFF
17	TRBV4-3	-	TRBD2	TRBJ2-1	CASSQEQSGGPYNEQFF
15	TRBV19	-	-	TRBJ2-6	CASSIQGTGANVLTF
16	TRBV5-4	-	-	TRBJ1-2	CASSLGGTLSNYGYTF
14	TRBV11-2	-	-	TRBJ2-5	CASSPLAAEETQYF
15	TRBV5-4	once	TRBD1	TRBJ2-5	CASSLGTGGRETQYF
21	TRBV7-8	once	TRBD2	TRBJ2-4	CASSLRGGGLAGGNTKNIQYF
14	TRBV9	-	TRBD1	TRBJ1-6	CASSVEGANSPLHF
15	TRBV10-3	-	-	TRBJ2-6	CAILPGEPGANVLTF
13	TRBV28	-	-	TRBJ1-2	CASSLLDSYGYTF
13	TRBV12-3/TRBV12-4	-	TRBD1	TRBJ2-3	CASSQGASNTQYF
16	TRBV5-1	-	TRBD1	TRBJ2-3	CASNLRDRVSTDTQYF
14	TRBV7-8	-	TRBD1	TRBJ2-5	CASSLEGASTTQYF
14	TRBV9	-	TRBD1	TRBJ2-5	CASSVGQGAETQYF
17	TRBV28	-	TRBD1	TRBJ1-1	CASSPGQGVLSSTEAFF
14	TRBV3-1/TRBV3-2	-	-	TRBJ1-1	CASSQPEGGIGAFF
13	TRBV25-1	-	-	TRBJ1-5	CASSGGFNQPQHF
15	TRBV27	-	TRBD1	TRBJ2-1	CASSPKDRIYNEQFF
13	TRBV4-1	few	-	TRBJ2-7	CASSPTASYEQYF
15	TRBV30	-	TRBD1	TRBJ2-5	CAWSRTGGGLETQYF
16	TRBV14	-	TRBD1	TRBJ1-2	CASSQGRDRATSGYTF
15	TRBV19	-	-	TRBJ2-3	CASSSRVGGTDTQYF
15	TRBV7-9	-	-	TRBJ2-3	CASSKPGGPTDTQYF
15	TRBV10-3	-	TRBD1	TRBJ2-1	CAIRADRGTYNEQFF
13	TRBV5-1	-	-	TRBJ1-4	CASSLGPIEKLFF
13	TRBV29-1	-	-	TRBJ1-1	CSVAAPEYRGAFF
15	TRBV27	-	-	TRBJ2-3	CASSLWGESTDTQYF
14	TRBV5-1	-	-	TRBJ1-1	CASSLDSTSTEAFF
15	TRBV5-1	-	-	TRBJ1-3	CASSLEWGGGNTIYF
11	TRBV2	-	TRBD2	TRBJ2-5	CASRGGAIQYF
15	TRBV28	-	-	TRBJ2-7	CASSSPPRGNNEQYF
11	TRBV2	-	-	TRBJ2-5	CASKEQGPQYF
14	TRBV29-1	-	-	TRBJ1-5	CSVVLGLGNQPQHF
13	TRBV7-3	-	-	TRBJ2-5	CASSQSSFETQYF
14	TRBV5-4	few	TRBD2	TRBJ2-4	CASRLAGGKNIQYF
16	TRBV7-2	-	TRBD2	TRBJ2-5	CASSLEWRGGRETQYF